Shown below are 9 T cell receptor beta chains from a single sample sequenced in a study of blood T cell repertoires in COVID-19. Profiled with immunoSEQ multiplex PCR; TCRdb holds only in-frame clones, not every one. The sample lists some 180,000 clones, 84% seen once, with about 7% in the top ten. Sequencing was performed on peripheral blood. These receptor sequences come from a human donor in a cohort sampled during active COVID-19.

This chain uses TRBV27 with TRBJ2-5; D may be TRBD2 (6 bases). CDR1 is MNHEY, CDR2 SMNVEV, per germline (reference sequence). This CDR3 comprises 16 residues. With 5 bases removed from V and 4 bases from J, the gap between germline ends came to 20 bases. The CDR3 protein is CASSPSVGEVGETQYF. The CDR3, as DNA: TGTGCCAGCAGTCCCTCGGTGGGGGAGGTTGGAGAGACCCAGTACTTC.

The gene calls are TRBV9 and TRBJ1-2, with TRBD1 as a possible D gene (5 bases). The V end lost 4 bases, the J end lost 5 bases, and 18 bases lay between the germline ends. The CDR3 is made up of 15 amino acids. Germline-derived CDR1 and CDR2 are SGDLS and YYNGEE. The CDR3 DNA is TGTGCCAGCAGCTCGAGCACGACAGAGAATTATGGCTACACCTTC. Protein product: CASSSSTTENYGYTF.

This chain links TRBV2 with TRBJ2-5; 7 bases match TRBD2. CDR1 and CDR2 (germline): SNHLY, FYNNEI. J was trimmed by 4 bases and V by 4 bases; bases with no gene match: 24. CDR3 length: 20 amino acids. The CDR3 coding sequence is TGTGCCAGCAGTGTATTTAGAGCGGGGCGCACCCGTATTCTTCTAGAGACCCAGTACTTC. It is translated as CASSVFRAGRTRILLETQYF.

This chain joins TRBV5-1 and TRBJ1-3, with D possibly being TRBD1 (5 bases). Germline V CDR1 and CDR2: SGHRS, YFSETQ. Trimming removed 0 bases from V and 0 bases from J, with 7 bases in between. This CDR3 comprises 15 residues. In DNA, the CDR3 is TGCGCCAGCAGCTTGGGGACAAGCTCTGGAAACACCATATATTTT. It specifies CASSLGTSSGNTIYF.

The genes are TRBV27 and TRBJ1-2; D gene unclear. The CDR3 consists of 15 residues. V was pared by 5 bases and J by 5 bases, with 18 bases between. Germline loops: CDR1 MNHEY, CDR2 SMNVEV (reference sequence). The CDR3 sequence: CASSPRVGSGYGYTF. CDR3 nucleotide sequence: TGTGCCAGCAGTCCCCGGGTGGGGTCGGGGTATGGCTACACCTTC.

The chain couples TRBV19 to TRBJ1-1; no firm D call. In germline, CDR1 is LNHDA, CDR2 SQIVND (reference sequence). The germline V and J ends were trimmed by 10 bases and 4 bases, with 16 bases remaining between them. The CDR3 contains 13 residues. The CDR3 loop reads CAMSTSQGTEAFF. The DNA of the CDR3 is TGTGCCATGTCGACATCACAAGGCACTGAAGCTTTCTTT.

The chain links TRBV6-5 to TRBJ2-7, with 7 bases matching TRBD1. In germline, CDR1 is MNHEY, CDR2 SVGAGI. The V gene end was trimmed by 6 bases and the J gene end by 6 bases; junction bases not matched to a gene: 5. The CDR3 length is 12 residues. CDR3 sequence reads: CASSRDRAEQYF. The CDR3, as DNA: TGTGCCAGCAGCCGTGACAGGGCCGAGCAGTACTTC.

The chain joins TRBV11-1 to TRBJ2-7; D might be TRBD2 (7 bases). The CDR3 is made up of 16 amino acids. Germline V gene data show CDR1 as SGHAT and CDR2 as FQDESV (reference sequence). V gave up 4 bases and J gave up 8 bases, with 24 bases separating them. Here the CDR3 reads CASSSTKGGLNRKQYF. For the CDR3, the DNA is TGTGCCAGCAGCTCCACCAAGGGGGGGCTGAACCGAAAGCAGTACTTC.

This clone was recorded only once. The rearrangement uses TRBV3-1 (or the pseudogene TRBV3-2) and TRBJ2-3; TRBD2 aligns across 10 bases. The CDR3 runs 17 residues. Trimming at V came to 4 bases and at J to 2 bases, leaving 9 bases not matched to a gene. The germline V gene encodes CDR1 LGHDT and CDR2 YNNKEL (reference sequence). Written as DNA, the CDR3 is TGTGCCAGCAGCCGACATAGCGGGGGGCCCTTCACAGATACGCAGTATTTT. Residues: CASSRHSGGPFTDTQYF.